The 10 T cell receptor beta chains in this list originate from one sample, sequenced in a study of blood T cell repertoires in COVID-19. Produced via immunoSEQ multiplex PCR; TCRdb's table is partial and in-frame only. Of approximately 190,000 clones in the sample, 88% were seen once. Input material: peripheral blood. Receptors originate from a man between 35 and 55 years old with active or convalescent COVID-19.

The rearrangement uses TRBV6-4 and TRBJ2-2; 9 positions agree with TRBD2. The CDR3 totals 16 residues. Germline trimming cut 5 bases from V and 6 bases from J; bases unmatched to any gene: 10. CDR1 and CDR2 from the germline V gene are MRHNA and SNTAGT. The CDR3 sequence: CASSSGSGSAAGELFF. Written as DNA, the CDR3 is TGTGCCAGCAGTTCGGGTAGCGGGAGCGCGGCCGGGGAGCTGTTTTTT.

The V gene is TRBV5-1, the J gene TRBJ1-1; the D is unclear. The CDR3 extends over 13 amino acids. The V and J ends lost 0 bases and 5 bases respectively, with 8 bases between them. Germline CDR1 is SGHRS and CDR2 is YFSETQ. CDR3 in DNA: TGCGCCAGCAGCTTGGTTATAAATACTGAAGCTTTCTTT. As protein: CASSLVINTEAFF.

The rearrangement uses TRBV7-6 and TRBJ2-7; maybe TRBD2 (6 bases). Germline V gives CDR1 SGHVS, CDR2 FNYEAQ. This CDR3 is built from 20 residues. The germline V and J ends were trimmed by 3 bases and 8 bases, with 35 bases remaining between them. The CDR3 region has the DNA TGTGCCAGCAGCTTGGGGACTGCGGATACTCCTCCTCGGGCTACGAGGAAGCAGTACTTC. This encodes CASSLGTADTPPRATRKQYF.

V and J are TRBV5-1 and TRBJ2-3; D gene unclear. The CDR3 is 15 amino acids. In germline, CDR1 is SGHRS, CDR2 YFSETQ. The germline V and J ends were trimmed by 5 bases and 0 bases, with 13 bases remaining between them. CDR3 in amino acids: CASSLALTSTDTQYF. CDR3 in DNA: TGCGCCAGCAGTTTAGCACTAACTAGCACAGATACGCAGTATTTT.

The V and J genes are TRBV5-5 and TRBJ1-5; TRBD1 might be the D (5 bases). Germline CDR1 is SGHKS and CDR2 is YYEKEE (reference sequence). Trimming removed 2 bases from V and 3 bases from J, with 12 bases in between. CDR3 length equals 15 residues. For the CDR3, the DNA is TGTGCCAGCAGCTTTGGGGCCGCAGCCAATCAGCCCCAGCATTTT. As protein: CASSFGAAANQPQHF.

The chain combines TRBV18 with TRBJ1-1; 7 bases match TRBD1. The CDR3 extends over 14 amino acids. Germline trimming cut 3 bases from V and 6 bases from J; bases unmatched to any gene: 7. Looked up from germline, CDR1 is KGHSH and CDR2 is LQKENI. The CDR3 loop is CASSPWTGGSEAFF. CDR3 coding DNA: TGTGCCAGCTCACCCTGGACAGGTGGATCTGAAGCTTTCTTT. Full variable domain (remainder filled in from reference TRBV18 and TRBJ1-1): NAGVMQNPRHLVRRRGQEARLRCSPMKGHSHVYWYRQLPEEGLKFMVYLQKENIIDESGMPKERFSAEFPKEGPSILRIQQVVRGDSAAYFCASSPWTGGSEAFFGQGTRLTVV.

CDR3 residues: CASASAVSGQPQHF. DNA of the CDR3: TGTGCCAGCGCTTCCGCCGTCTCGGGACAGCCCCAGCATTTT. This rearrangement joins TRBV27 to TRBJ1-5; no firm D call. V was shortened by 8 bases and J by 7 bases, with 18 bases between the two germline ends. Germline V gene data show CDR1 as MNHEY and CDR2 as SMNVEV (reference sequence). The CDR3 totals 14 residues.

Here the CDR3 DNA reads TGTGCCAGCAGCCAAGGACTAGCGGGAGCCAATGAGCAGTTCTTC. This encodes CASSQGLAGANEQFF. The rearrangement links TRBV4-2 to TRBJ2-1; TRBD2 matches 12 bases. This CDR3 is 15 amino acids long. The germline V gene encodes CDR1 LGHNA and CDR2 YNFKEQ. V was clipped by 1 base and J by 6 bases; unmatched bases: 1.

The chain carries TRBV7-2 and TRBJ2-7; D gene ambiguous. This CDR3 is built from 13 residues. The V end was cut by 1 base, the J end by 4 bases, with 8 bases between. Per the germline V gene, CDR1 is SGHTA and CDR2 is FQGNSA. CDR3 residues: CASSLVLLYEQYF. CDR3 DNA: TGTGCCAGCAGCTTAGTACTCCTATACGAGCAGTACTTC.

This chain uses TRBV4-3 with TRBJ1-2; 7 bases fit TRBD1. From germline, CDR1 is LGHNA and CDR2 YSLEER. V lost 1 base, J lost 4 bases, and 15 bases stayed unmatched. CDR3 length: 18 amino acids. This CDR3 reads CASSQALGQKSSGYGYTF. DNA of the CDR3: TGCGCCAGCAGCCAAGCCCTGGGACAGAAGAGTTCGGGCTATGGCTACACCTTC.